This T cell receptor (beta chain) appears in the sequencing data of a study of control samples from healthy donors and cancer patients. Sequenced by immunoSEQ multiplex PCR; TCRdb stores in-frame clones only, minus some. The repertoire consists of 130,000 to 150,000 clones, with under 95% occurring once and the leading ten covering 4.5% to 6%. Germline V lookup: CDR1 MDHEN, CDR2 SYDVKM. Trimming shortened V by 6 bases and J by 0 bases, and 12 bases separated the two germline ends. CDR3 length equals 16 residues. The J gene is TRBJ1-6, the V gene TRBV28; D unclear. Specimen: blood. This clonotype was sampled from a man aged 18 to 29 in good health. The CDR3 reads CASSRRTRSYNSPLHF. As DNA, the CDR3 is TGTGCCAGCAGCCGTAGAACCCGCTCCTATAATTCACCCCTCCACTTT.